The text below deals with one T cell receptor (beta chain). CDR3 length: 11 residues. Germline loops: CDR1 SNHLY, CDR2 FYNNEI. This specimen belongs to a study of CXCR3-negative and CXCR3-positive naive CD8 T cells. Carrying UMI labels, the TRB cDNA libraries were prepared through 5' RACE. TCRdb re-analyzed the 5' RACE reads; it lists each CDR3 protein once, without DNA. The sample is made up of about 48,000 distinct CDR3 sequences, and the top ten hold about 15% of it. The V call is TRBV2, the J call TRBJ2-4; TCRdb reports TRBD2, a call that lacks DNA to check it against. Sequencing input: memory CD8+ T cells from blood. This receptor was obtained from a human donor in good health. Some clones in this sample may be carry-over from other donors' samples. The CDR3 is CASLLAAFQYF. The whole variable domain, filled in from reference TRBV2 and TRBJ2-4, reads EPEVTQTPSHQVTQMGQEVILRCVPISNHLYFYWYRQILGQKVEFLVSFYNNEISEKSEIFDDQFSVERPDGSNFTLKIRSTKLEDSAMYFCASLLAAFQYFGAGTRLSVL.